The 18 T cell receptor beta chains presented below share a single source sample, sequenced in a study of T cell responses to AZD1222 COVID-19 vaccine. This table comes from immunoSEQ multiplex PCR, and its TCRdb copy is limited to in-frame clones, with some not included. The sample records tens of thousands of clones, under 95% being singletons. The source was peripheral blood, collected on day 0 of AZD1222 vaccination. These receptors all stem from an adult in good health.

This chain's CDR3 is CASSFQGQVGYEQYF. CDR3 sequence (DNA): TGTGCCAGCAGTTTTCAAGGACAGGTTGGCTACGAGCAGTACTTC. The gene calls are TRBV27 and TRBJ2-7; 7 bases line up with TRBD1. With 3 bases clipped from V and 3 bases from J, the junction kept 8 bases outside the gene matches. The CDR3 contains 15 residues. CDR1 MNHEY and CDR2 SMNVEV come from the germline V gene (reference sequence).

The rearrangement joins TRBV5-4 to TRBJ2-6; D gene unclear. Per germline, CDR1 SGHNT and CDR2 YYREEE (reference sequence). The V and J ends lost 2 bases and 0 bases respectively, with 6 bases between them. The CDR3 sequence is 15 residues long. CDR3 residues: CASSFPHSGANVLTF. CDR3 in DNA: TGTGCCAGCAGCTTCCCCCACTCTGGGGCCAACGTCCTGACTTTC. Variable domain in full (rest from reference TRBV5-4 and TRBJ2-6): ETGVTQSPTHLIKTRGQQVTLRCSSQSGHNTVSWYQQALGQGPQFIFQYYREEENGRGNFPPRFSGLQFPNYSSELNVNALELDDSALYLCASSFPHSGANVLTFGAGSRLTVL.

The CDR3: CASSGRGEKLFF. CDR3 bases: TGTGCCAGCAGCGGCAGAGGGGAAAAACTGTTTTTT. The chain has TRBV5-6 and TRBJ1-4; D ambiguous. CDR3 length: 12 residues. V was pared by 4 bases and J by 8 bases, with 9 bases between. CDR1 is SGHDT and CDR2 is YYEEEE in the germline V gene.

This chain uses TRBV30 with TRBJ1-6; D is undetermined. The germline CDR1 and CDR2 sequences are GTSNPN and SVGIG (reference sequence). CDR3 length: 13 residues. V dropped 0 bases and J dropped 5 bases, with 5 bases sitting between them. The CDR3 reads CAWSVHNNSPLHF. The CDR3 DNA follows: TGTGCCTGGAGTGTACACAATAATTCACCCCTCCACTTT. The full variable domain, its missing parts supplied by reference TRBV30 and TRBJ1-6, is SQTIHQWPATLVQPVGSPLSLECTVEGTSNPNLYWYRQAAGRGLQLLFYSVGIGQISSEVPQNLSASRPQDRQFILSSKKLLLSDSGFYLCAWSVHNNSPLHFGNGTRLTVT.

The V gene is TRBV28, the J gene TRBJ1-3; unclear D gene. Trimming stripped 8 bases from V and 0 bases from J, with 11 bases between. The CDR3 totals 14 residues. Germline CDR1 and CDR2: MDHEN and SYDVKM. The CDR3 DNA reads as TGTGCCAGCGGGCAGACGCCCTCTGGAAACACCATATATTTT. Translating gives CASGQTPSGNTIYF.

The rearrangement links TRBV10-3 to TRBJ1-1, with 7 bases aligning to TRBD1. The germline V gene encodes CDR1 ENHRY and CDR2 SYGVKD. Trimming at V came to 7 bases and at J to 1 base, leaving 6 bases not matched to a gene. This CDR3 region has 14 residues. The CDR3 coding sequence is TGTGCCATCACCAACAGGACAGGGAACACTGAAGCTTTCTTT. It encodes CAITNRTGNTEAFF.

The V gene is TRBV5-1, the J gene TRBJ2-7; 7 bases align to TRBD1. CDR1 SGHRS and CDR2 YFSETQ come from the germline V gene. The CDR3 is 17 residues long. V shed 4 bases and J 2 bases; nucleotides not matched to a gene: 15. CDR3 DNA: TGCGCCAGCAGCCCTTCGATCGCTACAGGGGTGACCTACGAGCAGTACTTC. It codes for CASSPSIATGVTYEQYF.

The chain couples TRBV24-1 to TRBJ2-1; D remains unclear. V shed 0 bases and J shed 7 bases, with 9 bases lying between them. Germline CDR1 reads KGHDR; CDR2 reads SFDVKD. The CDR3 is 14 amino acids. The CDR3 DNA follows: TGTGCCACCAGTGATTTGGAAGGGAAAAATGAGCAGTTCTTC. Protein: CATSDLEGKNEQFF.

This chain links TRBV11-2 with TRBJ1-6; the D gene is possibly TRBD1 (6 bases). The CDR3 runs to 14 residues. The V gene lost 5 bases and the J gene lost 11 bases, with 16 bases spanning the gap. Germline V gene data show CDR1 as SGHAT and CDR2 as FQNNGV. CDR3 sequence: CASSLEGVGPPLHF. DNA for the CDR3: TGTGCCAGCAGCCTGGAGGGGGTCGGTCCACCCCTCCACTTT.

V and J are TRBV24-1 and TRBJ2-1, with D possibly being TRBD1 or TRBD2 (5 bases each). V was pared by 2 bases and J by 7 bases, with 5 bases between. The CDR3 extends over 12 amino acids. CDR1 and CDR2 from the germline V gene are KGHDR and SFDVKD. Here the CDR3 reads CATSDWGNEQFF. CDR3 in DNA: TGTGCCACCAGTGATTGGGGGAATGAGCAGTTCTTC.

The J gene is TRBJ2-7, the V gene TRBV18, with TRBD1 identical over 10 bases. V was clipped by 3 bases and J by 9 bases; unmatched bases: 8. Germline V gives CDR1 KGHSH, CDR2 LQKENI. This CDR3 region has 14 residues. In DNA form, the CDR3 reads TGTGCCAGCTCACCCCGGGACAGGGGCCCGTGGCAGTACTTC. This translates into CASSPRDRGPWQYF. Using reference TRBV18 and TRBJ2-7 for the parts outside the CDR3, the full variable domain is NAGVMQNPRHLVRRRGQEARLRCSPMKGHSHVYWYRQLPEEGLKFMVYLQKENIIDESGMPKERFSAEFPKEGPSILRIQQVVRGDSAAYFCASSPRDRGPWQYFGPGTRLTVT.

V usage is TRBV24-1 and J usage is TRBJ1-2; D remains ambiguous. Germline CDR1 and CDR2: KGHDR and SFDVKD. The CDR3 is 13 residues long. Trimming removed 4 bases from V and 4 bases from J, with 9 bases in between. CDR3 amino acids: CATSETATYGYTF. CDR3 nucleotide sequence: TGTGCCACCAGTGAAACAGCGACCTATGGCTACACCTTC.

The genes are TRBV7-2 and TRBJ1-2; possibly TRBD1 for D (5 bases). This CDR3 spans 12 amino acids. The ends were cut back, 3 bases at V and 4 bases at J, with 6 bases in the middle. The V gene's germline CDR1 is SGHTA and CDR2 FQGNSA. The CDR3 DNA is TGTGCCAGCAGCTTGCAGGGCTATGGCTACACCTTC. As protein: CASSLQGYGYTF.

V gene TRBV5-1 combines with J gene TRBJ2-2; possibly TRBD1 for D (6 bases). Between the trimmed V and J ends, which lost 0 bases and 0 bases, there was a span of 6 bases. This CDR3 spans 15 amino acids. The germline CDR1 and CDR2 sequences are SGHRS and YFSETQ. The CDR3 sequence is CASSLGTANTGELFF. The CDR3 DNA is TGCGCCAGCAGCTTGGGGACAGCGAACACCGGGGAGCTGTTTTTT.

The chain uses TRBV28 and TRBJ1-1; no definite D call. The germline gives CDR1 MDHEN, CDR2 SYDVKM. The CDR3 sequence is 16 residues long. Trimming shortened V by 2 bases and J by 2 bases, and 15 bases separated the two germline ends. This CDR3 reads CASSLRAGGVNTEAFF. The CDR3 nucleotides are TGTGCCAGCAGTTTAAGGGCTGGCGGGGTTAACACTGAAGCTTTCTTT. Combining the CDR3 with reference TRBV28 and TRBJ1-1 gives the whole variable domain DVKVTQSSRYLVKRTGEKVFLECVQDMDHENMFWYRQDPGLGLRLIYFSYDVKMKEKGDIPEGYSVSREKKERFSLILESASTNQTSMYLCASSLRAGGVNTEAFFGQGTRLTVV.

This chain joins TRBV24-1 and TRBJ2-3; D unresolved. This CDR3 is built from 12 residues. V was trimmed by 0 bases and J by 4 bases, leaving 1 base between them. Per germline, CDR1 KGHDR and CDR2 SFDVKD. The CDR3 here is CATSDLADTQYF. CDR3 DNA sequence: TGTGCCACCAGTGATTTGGCAGATACGCAGTATTTT.

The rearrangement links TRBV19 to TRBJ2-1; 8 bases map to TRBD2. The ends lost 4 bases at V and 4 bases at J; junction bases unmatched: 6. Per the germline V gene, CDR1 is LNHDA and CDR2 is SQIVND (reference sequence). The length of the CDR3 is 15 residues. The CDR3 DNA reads TGTGCCAGTAGTAACCAGCGGGAGTCGTACAATGAGCAGTTCTTC. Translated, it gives CASSNQRESYNEQFF.

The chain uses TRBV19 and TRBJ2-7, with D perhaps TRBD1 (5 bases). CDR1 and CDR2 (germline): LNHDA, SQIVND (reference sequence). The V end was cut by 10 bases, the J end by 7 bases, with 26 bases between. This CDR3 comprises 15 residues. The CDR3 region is CATSSRATAYNEQYF. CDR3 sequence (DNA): TGTGCCACCTCCTCCCGCGCGACAGCATATAATGAGCAGTACTTC.